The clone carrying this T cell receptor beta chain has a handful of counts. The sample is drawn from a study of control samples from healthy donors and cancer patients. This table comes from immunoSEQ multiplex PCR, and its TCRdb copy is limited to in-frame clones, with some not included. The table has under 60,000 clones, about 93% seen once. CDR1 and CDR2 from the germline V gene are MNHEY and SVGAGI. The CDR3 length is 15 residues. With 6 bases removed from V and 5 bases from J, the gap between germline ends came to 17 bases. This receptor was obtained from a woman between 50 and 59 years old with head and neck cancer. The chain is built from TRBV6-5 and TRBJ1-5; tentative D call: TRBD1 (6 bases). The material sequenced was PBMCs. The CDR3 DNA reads TGTGCCAGCAGAGATGACAGGAGGTTTGATCAGCCCCAGCATTTT. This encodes CASRDDRRFDQPQHF.